The 5 T cell receptor beta chains listed next were all sequenced from one sample in a study of regulatory T cells. The PCR used 52 TRBV and 13 TRBJ primers. The assay was immunoSEQ multiplex PCR, and TCRdb's table has in-frame clones only and misses some. In the table there are about 18,000 clones, approximately 92% of which are singletons. The material sequenced was CD8+ T cells sorted from blood. The receptors come from a person aged 18 to 30 with CD3G deficiency.

The chain carries TRBV5-5 and TRBJ1-1; 8 bases align to TRBD1. There are 15 residues in the CDR3. With V trimmed by 1 base and J by 5 bases, 7 bases remained unmatched. Germline lookup yields CDR1 SGHKS and CDR2 YYEKEE (reference sequence). The CDR3 protein is CASSLPQGAGTEAFF. The CDR3 coding sequence is TGTGCCAGCAGCTTGCCCCAGGGGGCCGGAACTGAAGCTTTCTTT.

The chain joins TRBV7-9 to TRBJ2-3, with 8 nucleotides matching TRBD2. Germline V gene data show CDR1 as SEHNR and CDR2 as FQNEAQ (reference sequence). J gave up 1 base and V 1 base, and 4 bases lay outside the gene matches. The CDR3 contains 16 residues. CDR3 sequence reads: CASSLGGRSRTDTQYF. The CDR3 nucleotides are TGTGCCAGCAGCTTAGGCGGGAGGTCCCGCACAGATACGCAGTATTTT.

V gene TRBV5-1 combines with J gene TRBJ1-2; D perhaps matches TRBD1 (5 bases). The germline CDR1 and CDR2 sequences are SGHRS and YFSETQ. The length of the CDR3 is 15 residues. The V end was cut by 4 bases, the J end by 7 bases, with 20 bases between. DNA of the CDR3: TGCGCCAGCAGCGGAGGGACGAGTCACGGGGTTGGCTACACCTTC. Translation gives CASSGGTSHGVGYTF. Drawing the rest from reference TRBV5-1 and TRBJ1-2, the complete variable domain is KAGVTQTPRYLIKTRGQQVTLSCSPISGHRSVSWYQQTPGQGLQFLFEYFSETQRNKGNFPGRFSGRQFSNSRSEMNVSTLELGDSALYLCASSGGTSHGVGYTFGSGTRLTVV.

This chain uses TRBV7-9 with TRBJ2-1; D is possibly TRBD2 (6 bases). The CDR3 is made up of 14 amino acids. The germline CDR1 and CDR2 sequences are SEHNR and FQNEAQ (reference sequence). V was clipped by 0 bases and J by 6 bases, with 9 bases between them. CDR3 loop: CASSLASGANEQFF. The CDR3 DNA sequence: TGTGCCAGCAGCTTAGCTAGCGGAGCCAATGAGCAGTTCTTC.

The rearrangement links TRBV7-9 to TRBJ2-5, with 13 bases matching TRBD2. Trimming cost V 4 bases and J 4 bases; bases outside gene matches: 9. CDR1 SEHNR and CDR2 FQNEAQ come from the germline V gene (reference sequence). This CDR3 has 17 amino acids. CDR3 amino acids: CASSSTGLAGVGETQYF. CDR3 nucleotide sequence: TGTGCCAGCAGCTCCACCGGACTAGCGGGGGTTGGAGAGACCCAGTACTTC.